This TCR beta chain emerged from a study of blood T cell repertoires in COVID-19. Study at large: The study drew acute and convalescent COVID-19 samples from the United States, Italy and Spain. PBMCs, B-cell-depleted T cells, or T cells were the source of the cDNA or gDNA that made up the material.

In the source study's methods: Using reference gene primer amplification, nucleated cell counts were estimated. Profiled with immunoSEQ multiplex PCR; TCRdb holds only in-frame clones, not every one. For V, J and clone size, that table is used; D and trimming come from the DNA. The sample yields some 120,000 clones, over 75% seen once. The receptor's source is a woman aged 80 or over with acute or convalescent COVID-19. Sequencing used peripheral blood.

This CDR3 reads CASLWSEDTEAFF. CDR3 DNA sequence: TGTGCCAGTCTATGGAGCGAGGACACTGAAGCTTTCTTT. V usage is TRBV7-2 and J usage is TRBJ1-1; the D is unclear. Germline V gives CDR1 SGHTA, CDR2 FQGNSA. The CDR3 length is 13 residues. Trimming removed 9 bases from V and 3 bases from J, with 14 bases in between.